The 30 T cell receptor beta chains presented below share a single source sample, sequenced in a study of shared clonotypes between healthy human individuals. The protocol was immunoSEQ multiplex PCR, while the TCRdb copy is restricted to in-frame clones and leaves out a portion. The sample consists of around 620,000 clones, roughly 95% of them appearing once. Cells designated naive CD8 were CD45RO-negative and were positively selected for CCR7, with terminally differentiated effector memory CD45RA+ cells excluded. Sequenced input: naive CD8+ T cells sorted from blood. The receptors stem from a woman aged 25 to 45 in good health.

The chain links TRBV7-9 to TRBJ2-7; D may be TRBD1 or TRBD2 (6 bases each). The CDR3 is made up of 12 amino acids. CDR1 and CDR2 from the germline V gene are SEHNR and FQNEAQ (reference sequence). Trimming pared 1 base from V and 12 bases from J, leaving 13 bases between. The CDR3 loop is CASSLVEGDPYF. The CDR3 DNA follows: TGTGCCAGCAGCTTAGTGGAGGGGGATCCGTACTTC.

The chain joins TRBV14 to TRBJ2-7; a possible D gene is TRBD1 (6 bases). V was pared by 3 bases and J by 5 bases, with 14 bases between. CDR1 is SGHDN and CDR2 is FVKESK in the germline V gene. The CDR3 covers 14 residues. CDR3 in DNA: TGTGCCAGCAGCCAGCAGGGACATTACGACGAGCAGTACTTC. The encoded protein is CASSQQGHYDEQYF.

The chain links TRBV10-3 to TRBJ1-1; a weak D match, TRBD1 (6 bases). This CDR3 is built from 13 residues. The ends were cut back, 6 bases at V and 2 bases at J, with 10 bases in the middle. Germline CDR1 ENHRY, CDR2 SYGVKD. The CDR3 here is CAISDRPNTEAFF. The CDR3 nucleotides read TGTGCCATCAGCGACAGGCCAAACACTGAAGCTTTCTTT.

The chain joins TRBV28 to TRBJ1-2, with 12 bases fitting TRBD1. Unmatched junction bases numbered 7, after V lost 3 bases and J lost 2 bases. Germline V gene sequence: CDR1 MDHEN, CDR2 SYDVKM. The CDR3 loop spans 17 amino acids. The CDR3 here is CASSFLPGQGANYGYTF. CDR3 DNA: TGTGCCAGCAGTTTCCTTCCGGGACAGGGGGCGAACTATGGCTACACCTTC.

The CDR3 DNA reads as TGTGCCAGCAGTCAGAGGGGCCTCGAGCAGTACTTC. Translated: CASSQRGLEQYF. V and J are TRBV6-5 and TRBJ2-7; either TRBD1 or TRBD2 may fit D (5 bases each). Per germline, CDR1 MNHEY and CDR2 SVGAGI. V was clipped by 5 bases and J by 6 bases, with 11 bases between them. The CDR3 totals 12 residues.

The rearrangement uses TRBV5-1 and TRBJ2-1, with TRBD2 as a possible D gene (6 bases). Trimming took off 0 bases at V and 4 bases at J, with 8 bases between the two ends. CDR1 SGHRS and CDR2 YFSETQ come from the germline V gene. The CDR3 length is 14 residues. CDR3 bases: TGCGCCAGCAGCTTGGCGGGAGCGTACAATGAGCAGTTCTTC. Encoded protein: CASSLAGAYNEQFF.

This sequence joins TRBV28 and TRBJ1-2, with D possibly TRBD1 on 6 matching bases. CDR1 and CDR2 from the germline V gene are MDHEN and SYDVKM. This CDR3 is built from 16 residues. The V gene lost 8 bases and the J gene lost 5 bases, with 24 bases spanning the gap. CDR3: CASGKQGAGGRYGYTF. The CDR3 DNA reads TGTGCCAGCGGAAAACAGGGAGCGGGGGGACGATATGGCTACACCTTC.

This sequence joins TRBV11-3 and TRBJ1-1; possible D gene TRBD1, 5 bases. V was cut by 8 bases and J by 8 bases, with 18 bases left in between. CDR3 length equals 13 residues. Germline values: CDR1 SGHNT, CDR2 YENEEA. CDR3 nucleotides: TGTGCCAGCCGAAGGGGACCTTCACCCGAAGCTTTCTTT. It yields the protein CASRRGPSPEAFF.

The chain employs TRBV28 and TRBJ2-5; D perhaps matches TRBD2 (5 bases). The V gene lost 2 bases and the J gene lost 2 bases, with 12 bases spanning the gap. Germline values: CDR1 MDHEN, CDR2 SYDVKM. This CDR3 contains 15 residues. CDR3 sequence: CASSLNGGLQETQYF. The CDR3, as DNA: TGTGCCAGCAGTTTAAACGGCGGGTTACAAGAGACCCAGTACTTC.

The rearrangement links TRBV2 to TRBJ2-6; no clear D. Germline-derived CDR1 and CDR2 are SNHLY and FYNNEI. The CDR3 extends over 14 amino acids. Trimming removed 7 bases from V and 2 bases from J, with 9 bases in between. The chain's CDR3 is CASIGGAGANVLTF. CDR3 DNA sequence: TGTGCCAGCATAGGCGGAGCTGGGGCCAACGTCCTGACTTTC.

V usage is TRBV28 and J usage is TRBJ1-5; maybe TRBD1 (5 bases). The V end was cut by 2 bases, the J end by 6 bases, with 11 bases between. Germline lookup yields CDR1 MDHEN and CDR2 SYDVKM. The CDR3 extends over 14 amino acids. In nucleotides, the CDR3 is TGTGCCAGCAGTTTAGAGGGGAATTTTCAGCCCCAGCATTTT. This gives the protein CASSLEGNFQPQHF.

The rearrangement links TRBV15 to TRBJ2-1; 10 bases map to TRBD2. Trimming at V came to 0 bases and at J to 1 base, leaving 9 bases not matched to a gene. The CDR3 is 19 residues long. Germline lookup yields CDR1 LNHNV and CDR2 YYDKDF (reference sequence). The CDR3 protein is CATSREPGLAEGSYNEQFF. The CDR3 region has the DNA TGTGCCACCAGCAGAGAACCCGGACTAGCGGAGGGGTCCTACAATGAGCAGTTCTTC. The full variable domain, its missing parts supplied by reference TRBV15 and TRBJ2-1, is DAMVIQNPRYQVTQFGKPVTLSCSQTLNHNVMYWYQQKSSQAPKLLFHYYDKDFNNEADTPDNFQSRRPNTSFCFLDIRSPGLGDTAMYLCATSREPGLAEGSYNEQFFGPGTRLTVL.

The chain uses TRBV7-9 and TRBJ1-1; unclear D gene. Germline values: CDR1 SEHNR, CDR2 FQNEAQ (reference sequence). This CDR3 has 14 residues. Trimming stripped 4 bases from V and 1 base from J, with 10 bases between. The CDR3 protein is CASSSAGGNTEAFF. In DNA form, the CDR3 reads TGTGCCAGCAGCTCGGCGGGCGGGAACACTGAAGCTTTCTTT.

In its sample, this clone was seen once. The J gene is TRBJ2-1, the V gene TRBV27, with D tentatively TRBD2 (6 bases). CDR3 size: 14 residues. V was cut by 3 bases and J by 6 bases, with 12 bases left in between. CDR1 MNHEY and CDR2 SMNVEV come from the germline V gene (reference sequence). The CDR3 coding sequence is TGTGCCAGCAGTTTCGGGAGATCGGCCAATGAGCAGTTCTTC. Its protein product is CASSFGRSANEQFF.

The V call is TRBV6-6, the J call TRBJ1-1, with D perhaps TRBD1 (6 bases). The CDR3 runs 12 residues. Germline values: CDR1 MNHNY, CDR2 SVGAGI (reference sequence). Between the trimmed V and J ends, which lost 6 bases and 10 bases, there was a span of 15 bases. CDR3 bases: TGTGCCAGCAGCCAACAGGGCCCTCTAGCTTTCTTT. This gives the protein CASSQQGPLAFF.

The chain employs TRBV27 and TRBJ1-1, with D unresolved. Germline-derived CDR1 and CDR2 are MNHEY and SMNVEV (reference sequence). The CDR3 is 15 residues long. Between the trimmed V and J ends, which lost 0 bases and 6 bases, there was a span of 14 bases. The CDR3 is CASSLSLTYESEAFF. In DNA form, the CDR3 reads TGTGCCAGCAGTTTATCGCTAACGTATGAGTCTGAAGCTTTCTTT.

This rearrangement joins TRBV27 to TRBJ2-3, with 13 positions matching TRBD2. From germline, CDR1 is MNHEY and CDR2 SMNVEV (reference sequence). The CDR3 has 21 residues. V was clipped by 4 bases and J by 4 bases; unmatched bases: 20. CDR3 coding DNA: TGTGCCAGCAGTTCCGCCTGGGAAGCCCCGGGACTAGCGGGAAGGGCAGATACGCAGTATTTT. This codes for CASSSAWEAPGLAGRADTQYF.

The rearrangement joins TRBV28 to TRBJ2-7; 10 nucleotides line up with TRBD1. The germline CDR1 and CDR2 sequences are MDHEN and SYDVKM. With V trimmed by 3 bases and J by 5 bases, 7 bases remained unmatched. CDR3 length equals 15 residues. CDR3 DNA: TGTGCCAGCAGTTTTACCGGGACAGGGGCTCACGAGCAGTACTTC. This sequence encodes CASSFTGTGAHEQYF.

V and J are TRBV10-2 and TRBJ2-7; D remains unclear. The CDR3 is made up of 11 amino acids. Trimming took off 0 bases at V and 6 bases at J, with 3 bases between the two ends. Per the germline V gene, CDR1 is WSHSY and CDR2 is SAAADI. The CDR3 protein is CASSESSEQYF. In nucleotides, the CDR3 is TGCGCCAGCAGTGAGTCGTCCGAGCAGTACTTC.

In its sample, this clone was seen once. The chain combines TRBV9 with TRBJ2-7; D possibly corresponds to TRBD2 (5 bases). Germline V gives CDR1 SGDLS, CDR2 YYNGEE. V lost 0 bases and J lost 4, with 14 bases in between. The CDR3 runs to 15 residues. CDR3 sequence reads: CASSVDARSGYEQYF. The CDR3 DNA sequence: TGTGCCAGCAGCGTAGATGCACGCTCGGGGTACGAGCAGTACTTC.

V and J are TRBV27 and TRBJ2-5, with 14 positions matching TRBD2. V gave up 2 bases and J gave up 5 bases; unmatched junction bases: 4. The germline V gene encodes CDR1 MNHEY and CDR2 SMNVEV (reference sequence). This CDR3 spans 16 amino acids. CDR3 sequence: CASSLGTSGSRETQYF. The CDR3, as DNA: TGTGCCAGCAGTTTAGGGACTAGCGGGAGCCGGGAGACCCAGTACTTC.

J is TRBJ2-7 and V is TRBV28, with TRBD1 as a possible D gene (5 bases). This CDR3 has 16 residues. The germline V gene encodes CDR1 MDHEN and CDR2 SYDVKM. The V gene lost 2 bases and the J gene lost 2 bases, with 16 bases spanning the gap. The DNA of the CDR3 is TGTGCCAGCAGTTTACAGGCCCCGACAGCCCCCTACGAGCAGTACTTC. The encoded protein is CASSLQAPTAPYEQYF.

The chain is built from TRBV23-1 and TRBJ2-7, with 7 bases matching TRBD1. TRBV23-1 is an ORF; its function is uncertain. The junction had 13 bases not matched to a gene; V was cut back by 3 bases and J by 2 bases. This CDR3 spans 17 amino acids. Written as DNA, the CDR3 is TGCGCCAGCAGTCACAACCACGACCGGGACAGACCCTACGAGCAGTACTTC. It codes for CASSHNHDRDRPYEQYF.

The chain has TRBV19 and TRBJ1-5, with TRBD1 identical over 8 bases. This CDR3 has 17 residues. V dropped 6 bases and J dropped 5; count of bases not matched to a gene: 15. Germline assignment: CDR1 LNHDA and CDR2 SQIVND (reference sequence). CDR3: CASRIKTGGVFDQPQHF. The DNA of the CDR3 is TGTGCCAGTAGGATTAAAACAGGGGGTGTTTTTGATCAGCCCCAGCATTTT. Drawing the rest from reference TRBV19 and TRBJ1-5, the complete variable domain is DGGITQSPKYLFRKEGQNVTLSCEQNLNHDAMYWYRQDPGQGLRLIYYSQIVNDFQKGDIAEGYSVSREKKESFPLTVTSAQKNPTAFYLCASRIKTGGVFDQPQHFGDGTRLSIL.

The V gene is TRBV19, the J gene TRBJ2-5; 12 bases align to TRBD2. The junction had 8 bases not matched to a gene; V was cut back by 6 bases and J by 6 bases. This CDR3 spans 15 amino acids. Germline V lookup: CDR1 LNHDA, CDR2 SQIVND (reference sequence). The CDR3 sequence: CASRSRLAGVQTQYF. CDR3 sequence (DNA): TGTGCCAGTAGATCCAGACTAGCGGGAGTTCAGACCCAGTACTTC.

With regard to this clone: The identical CDR3 is also encoded by other nucleotide sequences in the sample. This chain joins TRBV27 and TRBJ2-7; 12 bases agree with TRBD2. V lost 2 bases and J lost 2; bases outside the gene matches: 4. The CDR3 extends over 16 amino acids. The V gene's germline CDR1 is MNHEY and CDR2 SMNVEV (reference sequence). The CDR3 reads CASSLLLAGGPYEQYF. In DNA, the CDR3 is TGTGCCAGCAGTTTACTACTAGCGGGAGGTCCCTACGAGCAGTACTTC.

The J gene is TRBJ2-3, the V gene TRBV2; 9 positions match TRBD1. CDR1 SNHLY and CDR2 FYNNEI come from the germline V gene. The J segment lost 0 bases and the V segment lost 6 bases, leaving 4 bases of the junction unmatched. The CDR3 length is 15 residues. This chain's CDR3 is CASSPGQGSTDTQYF. CDR3 nucleotides: TGTGCCAGCAGCCCGGGACAGGGAAGCACAGATACGCAGTATTTT.

This chain joins TRBV29-1 and TRBJ1-2; D is ambiguous. Germline CDR1 is SQVTM and CDR2 is ANQGSEA. V gave up 0 bases and J gave up 4 bases, with 6 bases separating them. CDR3 length: 12 amino acids. The CDR3 is CSVEEELYGYTF. The CDR3 DNA is TGCAGCGTTGAAGAAGAACTCTATGGCTACACCTTC.

This clone was picked up one time. CDR3: CARQDRSSYEQYF. CDR3 bases: TGTGCCAGGCAGGACAGGAGCTCCTACGAGCAGTACTTC. The chain uses TRBV5-8 and TRBJ2-7; 7 bases are a match to TRBD1. Germline CDR1 SGHTS, CDR2 YDEGEE. The CDR3 is 13 amino acids. Trimming took 8 bases from V and 0 from J; bases not matched to a gene: 5.

CDR3 loop: CASSVGTNYEQYF. CDR3 DNA sequence: TGTGCCAGCAGCGTAGGGACCAACTACGAGCAGTACTTC. The chain joins TRBV9 to TRBJ2-7; no clear D gene. Germline V gene sequence: CDR1 SGDLS, CDR2 YYNGEE. This CDR3 region has 13 residues. Trimming removed 0 bases at V and 3 bases at J, with 7 bases between.